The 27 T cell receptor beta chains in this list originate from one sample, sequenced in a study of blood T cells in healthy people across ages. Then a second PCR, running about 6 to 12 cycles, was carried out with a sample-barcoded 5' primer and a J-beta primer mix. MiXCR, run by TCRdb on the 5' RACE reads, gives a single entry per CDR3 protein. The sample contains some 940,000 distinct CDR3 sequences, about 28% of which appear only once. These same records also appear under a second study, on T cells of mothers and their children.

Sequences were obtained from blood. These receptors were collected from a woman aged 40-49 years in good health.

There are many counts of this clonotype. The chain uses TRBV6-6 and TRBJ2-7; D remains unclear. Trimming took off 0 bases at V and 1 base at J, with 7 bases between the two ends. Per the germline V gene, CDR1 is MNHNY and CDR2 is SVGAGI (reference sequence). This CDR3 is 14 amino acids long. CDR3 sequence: CASSYSTVSYEQYF. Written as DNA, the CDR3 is TGTGCCAGCAGTTACTCCACAGTTTCCTACGAGCAGTACTTC.

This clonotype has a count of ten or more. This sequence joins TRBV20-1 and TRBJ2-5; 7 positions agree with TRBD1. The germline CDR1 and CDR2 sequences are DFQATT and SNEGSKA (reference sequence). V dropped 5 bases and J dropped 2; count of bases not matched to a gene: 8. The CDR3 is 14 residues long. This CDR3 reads CSAETGRGQETQYF. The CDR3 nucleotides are TGCAGTGCTGAGACAGGGAGAGGTCAAGAGACCCAGTACTTC.

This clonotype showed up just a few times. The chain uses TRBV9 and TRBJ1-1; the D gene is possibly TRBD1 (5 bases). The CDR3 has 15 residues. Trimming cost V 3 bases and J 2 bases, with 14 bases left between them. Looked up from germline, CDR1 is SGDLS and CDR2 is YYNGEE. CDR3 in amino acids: CASSETGTVNTEAFF. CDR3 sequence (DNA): TGTGCCAGCAGCGAGACCGGGACGGTCAACACTGAAGCTTTCTTT.

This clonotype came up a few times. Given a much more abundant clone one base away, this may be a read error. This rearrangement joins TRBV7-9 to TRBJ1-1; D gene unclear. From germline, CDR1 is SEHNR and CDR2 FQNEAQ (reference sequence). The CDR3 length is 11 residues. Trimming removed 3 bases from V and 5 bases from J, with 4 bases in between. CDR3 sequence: CASSFETEAFF. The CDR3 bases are TGTGCCAGCAGCTTTGAAACTGAAGCTTTCTTT.

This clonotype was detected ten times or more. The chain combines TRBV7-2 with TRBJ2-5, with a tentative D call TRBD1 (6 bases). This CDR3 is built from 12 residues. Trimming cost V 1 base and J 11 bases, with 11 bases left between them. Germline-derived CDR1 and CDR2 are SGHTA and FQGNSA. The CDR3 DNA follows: TGTGCCAGCAGCTTAGAGACAGGCCGACAGTACTTC. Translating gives CASSLETGRQYF.

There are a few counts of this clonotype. CDR3 nucleotides: TGCGCCAGCAGCTTACAGGGGGCTGATGAAAAACTGTTTTTT. Protein product: CASSLQGADEKLFF. The chain is built from TRBV5-1 and TRBJ1-4, with 9 positions matching TRBD1. V was pared by 2 bases and J by 6 bases, with 2 bases of the junction left unmatched. The germline V gene has CDR1 SGHRS and CDR2 YFSETQ. CDR3 length: 14 residues.

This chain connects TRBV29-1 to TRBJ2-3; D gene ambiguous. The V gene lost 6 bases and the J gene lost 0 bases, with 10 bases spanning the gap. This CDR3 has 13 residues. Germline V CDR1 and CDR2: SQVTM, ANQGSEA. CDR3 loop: CSVCAASTDTQYF. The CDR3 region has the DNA TGCAGCGTGTGTGCAGCTAGCACAGATACGCAGTATTTT.

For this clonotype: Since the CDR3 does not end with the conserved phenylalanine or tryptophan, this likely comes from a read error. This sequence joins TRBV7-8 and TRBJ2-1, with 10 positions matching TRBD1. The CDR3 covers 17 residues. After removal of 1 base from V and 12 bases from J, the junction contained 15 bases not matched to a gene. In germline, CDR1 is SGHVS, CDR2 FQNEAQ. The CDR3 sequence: CASSLGSPGTGAILQFL. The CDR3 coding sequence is TGTGCCAGCAGCTTAGGGAGTCCCGGGACAGGGGCGATCCTGCAGTTCTTA.

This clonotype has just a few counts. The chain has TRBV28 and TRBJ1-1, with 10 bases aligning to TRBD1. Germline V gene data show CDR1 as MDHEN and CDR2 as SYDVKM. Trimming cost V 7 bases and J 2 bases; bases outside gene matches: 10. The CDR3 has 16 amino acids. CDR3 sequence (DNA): TGTGCCAGCACACTCGGGACAGGGGACCCAAACACTGAAGCTTTCTTT. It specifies CASTLGTGDPNTEAFF.

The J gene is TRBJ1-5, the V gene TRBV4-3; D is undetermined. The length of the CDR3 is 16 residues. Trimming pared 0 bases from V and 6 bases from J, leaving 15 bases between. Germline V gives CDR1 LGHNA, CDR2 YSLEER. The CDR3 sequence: CASSQELYALGQPQHF. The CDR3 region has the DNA TGCGCCAGCAGCCAAGAACTATACGCACTGGGTCAGCCCCAGCATTTT.

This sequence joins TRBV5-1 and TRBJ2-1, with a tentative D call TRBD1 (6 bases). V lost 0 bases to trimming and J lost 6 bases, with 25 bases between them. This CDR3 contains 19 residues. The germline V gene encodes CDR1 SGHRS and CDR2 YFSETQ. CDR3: CASSLGEEGPTGGGNEQFF. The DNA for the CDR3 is TGCGCCAGCAGCTTGGGCGAGGAAGGACCGACAGGAGGAGGCAATGAGCAGTTCTTC. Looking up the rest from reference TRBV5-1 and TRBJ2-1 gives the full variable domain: KAGVTQTPRYLIKTRGQQVTLSCSPISGHRSVSWYQQTPGQGLQFLFEYFSETQRNKGNFPGRFSGRQFSNSRSEMNVSTLELGDSALYLCASSLGEEGPTGGGNEQFFGPGTRLTVL.

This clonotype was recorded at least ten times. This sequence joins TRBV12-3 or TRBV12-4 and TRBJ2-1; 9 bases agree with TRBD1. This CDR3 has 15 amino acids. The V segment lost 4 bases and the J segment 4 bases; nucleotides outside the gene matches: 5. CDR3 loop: CASSSGQGLYNEQFF. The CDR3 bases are TGTGCCAGCAGTTCCGGACAGGGGTTGTACAATGAGCAGTTCTTC.

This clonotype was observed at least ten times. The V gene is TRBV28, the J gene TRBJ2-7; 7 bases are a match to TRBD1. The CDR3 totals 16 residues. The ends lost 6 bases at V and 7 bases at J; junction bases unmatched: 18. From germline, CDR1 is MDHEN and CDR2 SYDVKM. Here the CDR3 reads CASSLRFTGALGEQYF. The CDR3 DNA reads TGTGCCAGCAGCCTAAGGTTCACAGGGGCACTGGGAGAGCAGTACTTC. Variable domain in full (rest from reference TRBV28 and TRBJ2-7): DVKVTQSSRYLVKRTGEKVFLECVQDMDHENMFWYRQDPGLGLRLIYFSYDVKMKEKGDIPEGYSVSREKKERFSLILESASTNQTSMYLCASSLRFTGALGEQYFGPGTRLTVT.

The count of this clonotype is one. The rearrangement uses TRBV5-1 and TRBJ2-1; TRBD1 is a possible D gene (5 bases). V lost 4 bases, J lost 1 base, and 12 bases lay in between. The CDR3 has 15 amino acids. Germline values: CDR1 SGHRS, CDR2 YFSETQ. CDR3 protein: CASSKDTLSYNEQFF. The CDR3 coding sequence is TGCGCCAGCAGCAAGGACACCCTATCCTACAATGAGCAGTTCTTC. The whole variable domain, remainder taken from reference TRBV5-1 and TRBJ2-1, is KAGVTQTPRYLIKTRGQQVTLSCSPISGHRSVSWYQQTPGQGLQFLFEYFSETQRNKGNFPGRFSGRQFSNSRSEMNVSTLELGDSALYLCASSKDTLSYNEQFFGPGTRLTVL.

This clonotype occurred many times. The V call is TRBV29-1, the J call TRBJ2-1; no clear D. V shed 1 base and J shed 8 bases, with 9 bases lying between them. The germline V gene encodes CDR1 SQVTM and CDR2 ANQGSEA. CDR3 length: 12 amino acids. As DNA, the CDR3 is TGCAGCGTTGAAGGGCTTGCCCATGAGCAGTTCTTC. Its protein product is CSVEGLAHEQFF.

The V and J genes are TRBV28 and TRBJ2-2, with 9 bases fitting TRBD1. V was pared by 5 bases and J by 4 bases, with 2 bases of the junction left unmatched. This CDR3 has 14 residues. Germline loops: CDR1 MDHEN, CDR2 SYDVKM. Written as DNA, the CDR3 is TGTGCCAGCAGTCAACAGGGGGCCACCGGGGAGCTGTTTTTT. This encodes CASSQQGATGELFF. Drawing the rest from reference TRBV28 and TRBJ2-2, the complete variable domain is DVKVTQSSRYLVKRTGEKVFLECVQDMDHENMFWYRQDPGLGLRLIYFSYDVKMKEKGDIPEGYSVSREKKERFSLILESASTNQTSMYLCASSQQGATGELFFGEGSRLTVL.

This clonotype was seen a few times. CDR3 nucleotide sequence: TGTGCCACCAGCAGAGGACCGTTGGAGACCCAGTACTTC. It is translated as CATSRGPLETQYF. This chain connects TRBV15 to TRBJ2-5; D is unclear. The V gene lost 1 base and the J gene lost 5 bases, with 8 bases spanning the gap. The CDR3 length is 13 residues. Per the germline V gene, CDR1 is LNHNV and CDR2 is YYDKDF (reference sequence).

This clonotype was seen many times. CDR3 nucleotides: TGCAGTGCTACACAGGGTCGCATCCAAGAGACCCAGTACTTC. The encoded protein is CSATQGRIQETQYF. The V call is TRBV20-1, the J call TRBJ2-5, with D maybe TRBD1 (6 bases). The V and J ends lost 4 bases and 1 base respectively, with 13 bases between them. CDR1 is DFQATT, CDR2 SNEGSKA, per germline (reference sequence). The CDR3 contains 14 residues.

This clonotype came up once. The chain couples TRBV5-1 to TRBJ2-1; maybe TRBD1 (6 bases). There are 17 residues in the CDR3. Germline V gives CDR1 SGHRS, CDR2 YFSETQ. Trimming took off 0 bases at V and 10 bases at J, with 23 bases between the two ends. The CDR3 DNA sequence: TGCGCCAGCAGCTTGGGGACAGCTAGTACCCGTGGGTCCGAGCAGTTCTTC. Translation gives CASSLGTASTRGSEQFF.

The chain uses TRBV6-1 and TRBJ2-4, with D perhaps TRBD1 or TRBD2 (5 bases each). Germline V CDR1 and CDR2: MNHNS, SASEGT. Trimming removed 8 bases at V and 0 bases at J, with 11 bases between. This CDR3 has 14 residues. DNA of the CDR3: TGTGCCAGCTGCCGGGACGGAGCCAAAAACATTCAGTACTTC. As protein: CASCRDGAKNIQYF.

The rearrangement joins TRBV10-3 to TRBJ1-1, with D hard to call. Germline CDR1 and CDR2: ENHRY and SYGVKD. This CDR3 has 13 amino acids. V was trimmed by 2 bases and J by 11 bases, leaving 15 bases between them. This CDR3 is CAISERERGEAFF. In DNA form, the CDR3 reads TGTGCCATCAGTGAGCGGGAACGTGGCGAGGCTTTCTTT.

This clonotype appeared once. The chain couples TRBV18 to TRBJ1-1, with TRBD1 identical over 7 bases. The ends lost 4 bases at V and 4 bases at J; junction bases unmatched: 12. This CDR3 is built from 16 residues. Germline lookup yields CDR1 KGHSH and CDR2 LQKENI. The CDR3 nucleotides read TGTGCCAGCTCACGCCTCACAGGGGTTTCGAGCACTGAAGCTTTCTTT. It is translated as CASSRLTGVSSTEAFF. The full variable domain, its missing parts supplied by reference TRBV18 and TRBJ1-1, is NAGVMQNPRHLVRRRGQEARLRCSPMKGHSHVYWYRQLPEEGLKFMVYLQKENIIDESGMPKERFSAEFPKEGPSILRIQQVVRGDSAAYFCASSRLTGVSSTEAFFGQGTRLTVV.

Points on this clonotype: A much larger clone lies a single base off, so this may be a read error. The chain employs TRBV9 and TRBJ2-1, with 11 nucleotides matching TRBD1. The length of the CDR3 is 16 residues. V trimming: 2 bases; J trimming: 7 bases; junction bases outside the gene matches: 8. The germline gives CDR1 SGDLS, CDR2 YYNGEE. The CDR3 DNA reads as TGTGCCAGCAGCGTTTCCACCGGGACAGGGGGGAATGAGCAGTTCTTC. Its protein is CASSVSTGTGGNEQFF.

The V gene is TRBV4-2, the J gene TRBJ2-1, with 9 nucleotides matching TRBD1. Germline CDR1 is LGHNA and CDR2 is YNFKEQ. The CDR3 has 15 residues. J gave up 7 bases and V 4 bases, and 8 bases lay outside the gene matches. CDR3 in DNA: TGTGCCAGCAGCCCGGGACAGGGTGGCCCAAATGAGCAGTTCTTC. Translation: CASSPGQGGPNEQFF.

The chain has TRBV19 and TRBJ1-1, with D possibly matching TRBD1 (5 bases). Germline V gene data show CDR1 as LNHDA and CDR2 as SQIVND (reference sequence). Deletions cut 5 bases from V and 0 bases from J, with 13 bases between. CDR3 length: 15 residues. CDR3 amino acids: CASSSTGGLNTEAFF. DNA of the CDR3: TGTGCCAGTAGTTCCACTGGGGGGTTGAACACTGAAGCTTTCTTT.

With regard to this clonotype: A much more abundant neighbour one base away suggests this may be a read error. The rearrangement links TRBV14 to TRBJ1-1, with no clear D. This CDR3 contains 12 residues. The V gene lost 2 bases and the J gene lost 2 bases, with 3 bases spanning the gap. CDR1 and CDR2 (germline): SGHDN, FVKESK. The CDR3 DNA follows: TGTGCCAGCAGCCAATTCAACACTGAAGCTTTCTTT. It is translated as CASSQFNTEAFF.

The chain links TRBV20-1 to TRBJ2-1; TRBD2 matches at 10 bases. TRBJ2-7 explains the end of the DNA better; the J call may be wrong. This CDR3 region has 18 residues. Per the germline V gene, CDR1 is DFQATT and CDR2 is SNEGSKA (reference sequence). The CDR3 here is CSASSGGFVLGSYNEQYF. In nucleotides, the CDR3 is TGCAGTGCTAGTAGCGGGGGGTTTGTATTGGGATCCTACAATGAGCAGTACTTC.